The TCR beta chain described here comes from a study of human T cells and chemical hapten exposure. Findings and limits, study-wide: There was a positive correlation between PT1 expanded TCR counts and patch test score. Large CDR3 similarity clusters arose significantly more often from expanded TCRs than from controls.

TCRdb reprocessed the RACE reads with MiXCR, giving one entry per CDR3 protein. The table lists 250,000 to 300,000 distinct CDR3 sequences, over 7.5% of them singletons. Time point specified: pre-sensitization, week 0. Stated treatment: therapeutic diphenylcyclopropenone sensitization with weekly scalp DPC. Blood collection happened ahead of applying each patch test. Unfractionated whole blood yielded the extracted total RNA. In its sample, this clonotype was seen a few times. Its cognate antigen is unknown. The sequence came from a man aged 18 to 30 with alopecia areata. Some clones in this sample may be carry-over from other donors' samples. The source was whole blood, collected in connection with sensitization to the hapten diphenylcyclopropenone (DPC).

The DNA of the CDR3 is TGTGCCAGCAGTGAGGGGCAGGGTTCGGCGGTTTCACCCCTCCACTTT. Translation gives CASSEGQGSAVSPLHF. The J gene is TRBJ1-6, the V gene TRBV2; D might be TRBD1 (5 bases). The CDR3 is 16 residues long. Trimming shortened V by 3 bases and J by 9 bases, and 18 bases separated the two germline ends. Germline V CDR1 and CDR2: SNHLY, FYNNEI.